Each of the 22 T cell receptor beta chains below was sequenced from the same sample in a study of OX40 agonist ivuxolimab in advanced cancers. The protocol was immunoSEQ multiplex PCR, while the TCRdb copy is restricted to in-frame clones and leaves out a portion. The table has more than 60,000 clones, 70% to 90% seen once. This sample comprised CD4+ or CD8+ T cells sorted from blood, obtained in a trial of the OX40 agonist ivuxolimab. These receptors were taken from an adult with an advanced solid tumor such as melanoma, head and neck, liver or kidney cancer.

V usage is TRBV7-9 and J usage is TRBJ2-7, with D tentatively TRBD1 (6 bases). Trimming pared 5 bases from V and 5 bases from J, leaving 13 bases between. The CDR3 covers 13 residues. Germline V gene data show CDR1 as SEHNR and CDR2 as FQNEAQ (reference sequence). In nucleotides, the CDR3 is TGTGCCAGCAGCCCAGGGGTGGAGGACGAGCAGTACTTC. This codes for CASSPGVEDEQYF. The full variable domain, with the rest looked up from reference TRBV7-9 and TRBJ2-7, is DTGVSQNPRHKITKRGQNVTFRCDPISEHNRLYWYRQTLGQGPEFLTYFQNEAQLEKSRLLSDRFSAERPKGSFSTLEIQRTEQGDSAMYLCASSPGVEDEQYFGPGTRLTVT.

This clone occurred a few times. The chain is built from TRBV7-9 and TRBJ1-1; no reliable D call. V lost 5 bases and J lost 11, with 9 bases in between. The V gene's germline CDR1 is SEHNR and CDR2 FQNEAQ (reference sequence). The CDR3 is made up of 10 amino acids. The DNA of the CDR3 is TGTGCCAGCAGCAACGGATGGGCTTTCTTT. This gives the protein CASSNGWAFF. Supplemented by reference TRBV7-9 and TRBJ1-1, the full variable domain reads DTGVSQNPRHKITKRGQNVTFRCDPISEHNRLYWYRQTLGQGPEFLTYFQNEAQLEKSRLLSDRFSAERPKGSFSTLEIQRTEQGDSAMYLCASSNGWAFFGQGTRLTVV.

The CDR3 loop is CASSTGQGAFTGELFF. Written as DNA, the CDR3 is TGTGCCAGCAGCACTGGACAGGGGGCGTTCACCGGGGAGCTGTTTTTT. V usage is TRBV9 and J usage is TRBJ2-2; TRBD1 agrees at 11 bases. The CDR3 is 16 residues long. Germline lookup yields CDR1 SGDLS and CDR2 YYNGEE. Trimming at V came to 4 bases and at J to 4 bases, leaving 6 bases not matched to a gene.

This chain connects TRBV18 to TRBJ2-4; TRBD2 agrees at 7 bases. Germline-derived CDR1 and CDR2 are KGHSH and LQKENI. CDR3 length equals 18 residues. Losses at the gene ends were 3 bases for V and 0 bases for J; bases not matched to a gene: 11. CDR3 protein: CASSPLGGGDLAKNIQYF. Here the CDR3 DNA reads TGTGCCAGCTCACCCCTGGGCGGGGGAGACCTAGCCAAAAACATTCAGTACTTC.

The chain has TRBV30 and TRBJ2-2; D perhaps matches TRBD1 (6 bases). This CDR3 is built from 14 residues. V lost 0 bases, J lost 6 bases, and 11 bases lay in between. The germline V gene encodes CDR1 GTSNPN and CDR2 SVGIG (reference sequence). This CDR3 is CAWSVTRGAGELFF. In DNA form, the CDR3 reads TGTGCCTGGAGTGTAACCAGGGGAGCCGGGGAGCTGTTTTTT.

This chain connects TRBV9 to TRBJ2-5; 7 bases line up with TRBD2. CDR1 SGDLS and CDR2 YYNGEE come from the germline V gene. This CDR3 has 15 residues. V dropped 4 bases and J dropped 4; count of bases not matched to a gene: 10. For the CDR3, the DNA is TGTGCCAGCAGCCCGACGGGAGGACGGGGAGAGACCCAGTACTTC. It codes for CASSPTGGRGETQYF.

This chain joins TRBV18 and TRBJ1-4, with TRBD1 matching 7 bases. V was pared by 4 bases and J by 4 bases, with 3 bases of the junction left unmatched. The CDR3 totals 14 residues. CDR1 KGHSH and CDR2 LQKENI come from the germline V gene. The DNA of the CDR3 is TGTGCCAGCTCACTCAGGGACAGTAATGAAAAACTGTTTTTT. It specifies CASSLRDSNEKLFF. Drawing the rest from reference TRBV18 and TRBJ1-4, the complete variable domain is NAGVMQNPRHLVRRRGQEARLRCSPMKGHSHVYWYRQLPEEGLKFMVYLQKENIIDESGMPKERFSAEFPKEGPSILRIQQVVRGDSAAYFCASSLRDSNEKLFFGSGTQLSVL.

The chain couples TRBV5-6 to TRBJ2-5, with D possibly being TRBD1 or TRBD2 (5 bases each). The CDR3 runs 13 residues. Trimming left V 3 bases short and J 5 bases short, with 11 bases between. Germline V gene sequence: CDR1 SGHDT, CDR2 YYEEEE. CDR3 in DNA: TGTGCCAGCAGCTCGGGACCGGGGGAGACCCAGTACTTC. Its translation: CASSSGPGETQYF.

The chain has TRBV21-1 and TRBJ2-2; TRBD1 is the table's D call and was not checked against the DNA. TRBV21-1 is deemed a pseudogene. The CDR3 is made up of 18 amino acids. CDR3 DNA sequence: TGTGCCAGCAGCAAAGACGTAGGGGGCCCATCGAACACCGGGGAGCTGTTTTTT. Encoded protein: CASSKDVGGPSNTGELFF.

J is TRBJ2-7 and V is TRBV5-1, with D perhaps given as TRBD1 or TRBD2 (6 bases each). Germline V lookup: CDR1 SGHRS, CDR2 YFSETQ. CDR3 size: 13 residues. V lost 7 bases and J 2 bases, leaving 13 bases between the germline ends. DNA for the CDR3: TGCGCCAGCCGGGGGCGGACCACCTACGAGCAGTACTTC. Translated, it gives CASRGRTTYEQYF.

The rearrangement joins TRBV10-3 to TRBJ2-5; the D gene is possibly TRBD2 (6 bases). CDR1 is ENHRY, CDR2 SYGVKD, per germline. This CDR3 is 16 amino acids long. V was cut by 0 bases and J by 5 bases, with 16 bases left in between. The CDR3 nucleotides are TGTGCCATCAGTGAGTCGCGTAAGGCCGCGGGGGAGACCCAGTACTTC. It yields the protein CAISESRKAAGETQYF.

J is TRBJ2-5 and V is TRBV9; D gene ambiguous. The CDR3 totals 16 residues. With 3 bases removed from V and 2 bases from J, the gap between germline ends came to 17 bases. Germline loops: CDR1 SGDLS, CDR2 YYNGEE. CDR3 DNA sequence: TGTGCCAGCAGCGCATTTAAAGGGCATTTACAAGAGACCCAGTACTTC. Residues: CASSAFKGHLQETQYF.

This clone was counted a single time. The gene calls are TRBV5-1 and TRBJ2-7; 8 positions match TRBD2. The CDR3 totals 14 residues. Unmatched junction bases numbered 7, after V lost 2 bases and J lost 6 bases. Germline values: CDR1 SGHRS, CDR2 YFSETQ. CDR3 sequence (DNA): TGCGCCAGCAGCTTCTGGCGGGAGGAGGGCGAGCAGTACTTC. This codes for CASSFWREEGEQYF. Drawing the rest from reference TRBV5-1 and TRBJ2-7, the complete variable domain is KAGVTQTPRYLIKTRGQQVTLSCSPISGHRSVSWYQQTPGQGLQFLFEYFSETQRNKGNFPGRFSGRQFSNSRSEMNVSTLELGDSALYLCASSFWREEGEQYFGPGTRLTVT.

The chain is built from TRBV5-1 and TRBJ2-2; a weak D match, TRBD1 (6 bases). CDR1 is SGHRS, CDR2 YFSETQ, per germline. The CDR3 contains 16 residues. Trimming took 3 bases from V and 4 from J, leaving 16 bases between them. For the CDR3, the DNA is TGCGCCAGCAGCTCTGAGGGGGTTTCGGGCACCGGGGAGCTGTTTTTT. As protein: CASSSEGVSGTGELFF.

This rearrangement joins TRBV28 to TRBJ1-2; D is uncertain. The CDR3 covers 12 residues. The germline V gene has CDR1 MDHEN and CDR2 SYDVKM. V was shortened by 8 bases and J by 8 bases, with 15 bases between the two germline ends. The CDR3 loop reads CASSNRVSGYTF. Written as DNA, the CDR3 is TGTGCCAGCTCCAATAGGGTGTCGGGCTACACCTTC.

This chain uses TRBV28 with TRBJ1-2; 7 bases map to TRBD1. The CDR3 covers 14 residues. Germline V gene data show CDR1 as MDHEN and CDR2 as SYDVKM. V was clipped by 2 bases and J by 6 bases; unmatched bases: 6. The CDR3 nucleotides read TGTGCCAGCAGTTTACCCTTCGGACAGGATGGCTACACCTTC. Its translation: CASSLPFGQDGYTF.

CDR3 sequence (DNA): TGTGCCAGCAGCTTAAGGGGTCCCGGCACAGATACGCAGTATTTT. This gives the protein CASSLRGPGTDTQYF. The chain joins TRBV11-2 to TRBJ2-3; D perhaps matches TRBD1 (5 bases). Germline V CDR1 and CDR2: SGHAT, FQNNGV. The V end lost 2 bases, the J end lost 1 base, and 10 bases lay between the germline ends. The CDR3 has 15 amino acids.

This chain connects TRBV18 to TRBJ1-2; possible D gene TRBD1, 5 bases. V lost 6 bases, J lost 0 bases, and 11 bases lay in between. Germline V gives CDR1 KGHSH, CDR2 LQKENI. There are 14 residues in the CDR3. The CDR3 reads CASSGGRANYGYTF. CDR3 coding DNA: TGTGCCAGCTCCGGGGGGAGAGCTAACTATGGCTACACCTTC.

This clone was observed a single time. The chain recombines TRBV28 with TRBJ1-3; 8 nucleotides line up with TRBD1. Germline loops: CDR1 MDHEN, CDR2 SYDVKM. J lost 0 bases, V lost 6 bases, and 7 bases had no gene match. The CDR3 sequence is 16 residues long. The CDR3 reads CASRPQGAPSGNTIYF. The CDR3 nucleotides read TGTGCCAGCAGGCCGCAGGGGGCTCCCTCTGGAAACACCATATATTTT.

This sequence joins TRBV27 and TRBJ2-7; 7 bases are shared with TRBD1. The CDR3 is 14 residues long. With 5 bases clipped from V and 0 bases from J, the junction kept 4 bases outside the gene matches. The germline V gene encodes CDR1 MNHEY and CDR2 SMNVEV (reference sequence). The CDR3 spells CASSTRDSSYEQYF. The CDR3 nucleotides are TGTGCCAGCAGTACCCGGGACAGCTCCTACGAGCAGTACTTC.

This chain joins TRBV5-1 and TRBJ1-1; possible D gene TRBD1, 5 bases. Germline V gene data show CDR1 as SGHRS and CDR2 as YFSETQ. Trimming stripped 4 bases from V and 1 base from J, with 14 bases between. The CDR3 has 15 residues. The CDR3 nucleotides read TGCGCCAGCAGCGATCCGGGGGTCCCGAACACTGAAGCTTTCTTT. Residues: CASSDPGVPNTEAFF.

This sequence joins TRBV28 and TRBJ2-3; 7 bases agree with TRBD2. Trimming cost V 7 bases and J 7 bases; bases outside gene matches: 14. This CDR3 contains 15 residues. From germline, CDR1 is MDHEN and CDR2 SYDVKM. The CDR3 sequence is CASTRHGTKHNTQYF. CDR3 DNA: TGTGCCAGCACACGGCATGGGACTAAACACAATACGCAGTATTTT.